Listed below are T cell receptor beta chains from one sample, sequenced in a study of cytomegalovirus exposure and HLA in healthy donors. Sequencing used immunoSEQ multiplex PCR; TCRdb keeps in-frame clones, though not all of them. The sample shows roughly 130,000 clones, roughly 70% of them seen only once. Sequenced input: PBMCs. All receptors come from a man aged 18 to 29 in good health and CMV-seropositive. Both conserved end residues are trimmed from each CDR3.

TRBV4-1 ASSQGGPLLSGNTIY
TRBV28 ASSLGQGNQPQH
TRBV7-2 ASSPPGQEGYNEQF
TRBV7-9 ASSLAETGGRELF
TRBV2 ASSPRDRVTF
TRBV29-1 SAGGGPNEQF
TRBV9 ASSADPGTGGVYGYT
TRBV27 ASSPDRGTGVREQY
TRBV27 ASSLRGGYT
TRBV6-5 ASSLLGTGLSYGYT
TRBV10-3 AISDLSIQY
TRBV7-2 ASSLAAVNTEAF
TRBV18 ASSPDSAYNEQF
TRBV7-2 ASSTRHYNEQF
TRBV5-4 ASSFSGSTDTQY
TRBV27 ASSFRESYEQY
TRBV29-1 SGGQSYEQY
TRBV5-1 ASSSTPYNEQF
TRBV5-1 ASSLAGTGNEKLF
TRBV6-5 ASTSSGTSVDTQY
TRBV6-6 ASSYGHGTGSYEQY
TRBV7-7 ASSPGQGTYEQY
TRBV4-3 ASSQATSGRADGSYEQY
TRBV4-1 ASSPLAGKEPQH
TRBV6-5 ASSYRWAAINYGYT
TRBV2 ASRVRNEKLF
TRBV27 ASSPWGGGNEQY
TRBV27 ASSSRGVRNQPQH
TRBV5-1 ASSQQGGMGRYEQY
TRBV6-1 ASSAGTGPAYEQY